This record looks at one T cell receptor (beta chain) sequence and its context. The antigen remains unidentified. MiXCR, applied by TCRdb to the 5' RACE reads, yields one record per CDR3 protein. The sample records about 350,000 distinct CDR3 sequences, approximately 10% being singletons. This record comes from a study of T cells after yellow fever vaccination. Study-level results: Post-booster reappearance was seen for most primary-vaccination clones (around 96% CD4, around 89% CD8).

This clonotype was sampled from a man aged 18-30 years who received the YFV17D yellow fever vaccine. The starting material was PBMCs, obtained on the day of the first yellow fever vaccination.

CDR3 in amino acids: CASKHRGDTGELFF. As DNA, the CDR3 is TGTGCCAGCAAACACCGGGGGGACACCGGGGAGCTGTTTTTT. The chain combines TRBV25-1 with TRBJ2-2; 7 bases line up with TRBD2. The CDR3 contains 14 residues. Germline CDR1 MGHDK, CDR2 SYGVNS. V lost 7 bases to trimming and J lost 3 bases; unmatched junction nucleotides: 5. The variable domain in full, completed from reference TRBV25-1 and TRBJ2-2, reads EADIYQTPRYLVIGTGKKITLECSQTMGHDKMYWYQQDPGMELHLIHYSYGVNSTEKGDLSSESTVSRIRTEHFPLTLESARPSHTSQYLCASKHRGDTGELFFGEGSRLTVL.